This TCR beta chain appears in the sequencing data of a study of cytomegalovirus exposure and HLA in healthy donors. Regarding the study as a whole: Relative to the roughly 700-donor mean, N-insertions were reportedly fewer in an Asian-associated ancestry cluster in a later analysis.

Concerning this clone itself: Its antigen remains unidentified.

Trimming shortened V by 2 bases and J by 0 bases, and 8 bases separated the two germline ends. The CDR3 is 16 amino acids. CDR1 is MNHEY and CDR2 is SVGAGI in the germline V gene. The PCR was carried out with 60 Vbeta primers and 13 Jbeta primers. Only in-frame clones appear in the TCRdb table, and some are missing; sequencing was by immunoSEQ multiplex PCR. The sample holds 140,000 to 150,000 clones; almost 80% are singletons and the top ten take 1.7%. This sequence originates from a woman in her twenties or thirties in good health and CMV-seronegative. The chain recombines TRBV6-5 with TRBJ2-6; TRBD1 is a possible D gene (5 bases). Sequenced: PBMCs. CDR3 DNA sequence: TGTGCCAGCAGTTACGGGGCCGCCTCTGGGGCCAACGTCCTGACTTTC. Translating it yields CASSYGAASGANVLTF.